Below, 11 T cell receptor beta chains from the same sample are listed, as sequenced in a study of shared clonotypes between healthy human individuals. The data were produced by immunoSEQ multiplex PCR, yet TCRdb's version contains in-frame clones alone and is incomplete. The table lists 2 million to 2.5 million clones, around 95% of them singletons. Sequenced material: naive CD4+ T cells sorted from blood. Subset of the sample: CD45RA+ positively selected. These receptors were taken from a young man in good health.

This rearrangement joins TRBV4-3 to TRBJ2-4, with D possibly being TRBD1 (5 bases). This CDR3 is built from 16 residues. The V and J ends lost 3 bases and 1 base respectively, with 13 bases between them. The germline V gene has CDR1 LGHNA and CDR2 YSLEER. CDR3 nucleotides: TGCGCCAGCAGCCAGGTCGCCAGGGCGGCCAAAAACATTCAGTACTTC. It translates to CASSQVARAAKNIQYF.

The rearrangement uses TRBV13 and TRBJ1-1, with a weak D call TRBD1 (6 bases). The CDR3 spans 16 residues. The V gene lost 5 bases and the J gene lost 3 bases, with 19 bases spanning the gap. Germline-derived CDR1 and CDR2 are PRHDT and FYEKMQ (reference sequence). The CDR3 region is CASSPLGGDMDTEAFF. The CDR3 DNA follows: TGTGCCAGCAGCCCCCTGGGAGGGGACATGGACACTGAAGCTTTCTTT.

The chain links TRBV5-4 to TRBJ2-7; 7 bases match TRBD1. Germline trimming cut 4 bases from V and 0 bases from J; bases unmatched to any gene: 4. Germline CDR1 SGHNT, CDR2 YYREEE (reference sequence). The CDR3 sequence is 14 residues long. The DNA for the CDR3 is TGTGCCAGCAGCCCGACAGGGTACTCCTACGAGCAGTACTTC. This encodes CASSPTGYSYEQYF. Complete variable domain (other parts from reference TRBV5-4 and TRBJ2-7): ETGVTQSPTHLIKTRGQQVTLRCSSQSGHNTVSWYQQALGQGPQFIFQYYREEENGRGNFPPRFSGLQFPNYSSELNVNALELDDSALYLCASSPTGYSYEQYFGPGTRLTVT.

The V gene is TRBV7-2, the J gene TRBJ2-1, with 8 bases aligning to TRBD2. The junction had 5 bases not matched to a gene; V was cut back by 5 bases and J by 5 bases. The length of the CDR3 is 14 residues. Germline V gene lookup returns CDR1 SGHTA and CDR2 FQGNSA. The CDR3 loop is CASSQSSGNNEQFF. The CDR3 nucleotides are TGTGCCAGCAGCCAGAGTAGCGGGAACAATGAGCAGTTCTTC.

The chain is built from TRBV5-6 and TRBJ1-6; TRBD1 matches 7 bases. Losses at the gene ends were 4 bases for V and 6 bases for J; bases not matched to a gene: 7. CDR1 and CDR2 (germline): SGHDT, YYEEEE. The CDR3 totals 15 residues. CDR3 in DNA: TGTGCCAGCAGCGCTGGACAGGTCTTTAATTCACCCCTCCACTTT. This codes for CASSAGQVFNSPLHF.

J is TRBJ1-2 and V is TRBV5-1; 10 bases line up with TRBD1. The V gene's germline CDR1 is SGHRS and CDR2 YFSETQ. The CDR3 covers 16 residues. The V segment lost 5 bases and the J segment 0 bases; nucleotides outside the gene matches: 7. CDR3 DNA sequence: TGCGCCAGCAGGGTATGGGGACAGGGGCCTAACTATGGCTACACCTTC. Its translation is CASRVWGQGPNYGYTF.

In this sample, this clone turned up once. V is TRBV18 and J is TRBJ1-1, with 8 bases fitting TRBD1. After removal of 3 bases from V and 1 base from J, the junction contained 1 base not matched to a gene. The CDR3 sequence is 14 residues long. The germline V gene encodes CDR1 KGHSH and CDR2 LQKENI. Here the CDR3 reads CASSPTGENTEAFF. CDR3 DNA: TGTGCCAGCTCACCGACAGGGGAGAACACTGAAGCTTTCTTT. Drawing the rest from reference TRBV18 and TRBJ1-1, the complete variable domain is NAGVMQNPRHLVRRRGQEARLRCSPMKGHSHVYWYRQLPEEGLKFMVYLQKENIIDESGMPKERFSAEFPKEGPSILRIQQVVRGDSAAYFCASSPTGENTEAFFGQGTRLTVV.

This chain uses TRBV10-3 with TRBJ2-2; 12 positions agree with TRBD1. With V trimmed by 8 bases and J by 3 bases, 7 bases remained unmatched. Per the germline V gene, CDR1 is ENHRY and CDR2 is SYGVKD. This CDR3 spans 16 amino acids. CDR3 in DNA: TGTGCCATCTCCGGGACAGGGGGCAAGGACACCGGGGAGCTGTTTTTT. It encodes CAISGTGGKDTGELFF.

This clone was counted once. The gene calls are TRBV7-9 and TRBJ1-2; D remains ambiguous. CDR3 length: 15 amino acids. CDR1 and CDR2 (germline): SEHNR, FQNEAQ (reference sequence). Deletions cut 2 bases from V and 5 bases from J, with 15 bases between. CDR3 bases: TGTGCCAGCAGCTTACCCAGCAGTCCTATGTATGGCTACACCTTC. Protein product: CASSLPSSPMYGYTF.

The CDR3, as DNA: TGTGCCACGAGGGGTACAGACATGAACACTGAAGCTTTCTTT. Translation gives CATRGTDMNTEAFF. This sequence joins TRBV10-3 and TRBJ1-1; perhaps TRBD1 as D (5 bases). The CDR3 runs to 14 residues. Trimming cost V 10 bases and J 0 bases, with 15 bases left between them. In germline, CDR1 is ENHRY, CDR2 SYGVKD.

The chain combines TRBV4-1 with TRBJ2-5; TRBD1 aligns across 7 bases. The CDR3 loop spans 18 amino acids. V gave up 0 bases and J gave up 1 base; unmatched junction bases: 11. CDR1 is MGHRA and CDR2 is YSYEKL in the germline V gene. In DNA form, the CDR3 reads TGCGCCAGCAGCCAAGAGCTAGGGGGACAGCTTTTCCAAGAGACCCAGTACTTC. Its protein is CASSQELGGQLFQETQYF.